This TCR beta chain is from a study of tumor and adjacent non-tumor tissue in lung cancer. Three rounds of nested PCR, following a modified ARM-PCR protocol, produced the TCRbeta library. In TCRdb, the multiplex PCR reads were re-called with MiXCR into one record per CDR3 protein. The data hold roughly 120,000 distinct CDR3 sequences, with over 75% observed a single time. RNA was extracted from bulk tissue without any cell sorting. Germline assignment: CDR1 SQVTM and CDR2 ANQGSEA. With termini counted, the CDR3 has 12 amino acids. A note on this clonotype: Since the CDR3 does not end with the conserved phenylalanine or tryptophan, this likely comes from a read error. The DNA is left out, because the CDR3 cannot be placed on it with certainty; the CDR3 is given as TCRdb lists it.

The TCR was taken from a man between 70 and 80 years old with non-small cell lung cancer. This chain links TRBV29-1 with TRBJ2-5; TRBD2, the D gene given by the table, was not confirmed from the DNA. Source material: lung tumor tissue. CDR3 amino acids: CSVQGLPTYTYS.